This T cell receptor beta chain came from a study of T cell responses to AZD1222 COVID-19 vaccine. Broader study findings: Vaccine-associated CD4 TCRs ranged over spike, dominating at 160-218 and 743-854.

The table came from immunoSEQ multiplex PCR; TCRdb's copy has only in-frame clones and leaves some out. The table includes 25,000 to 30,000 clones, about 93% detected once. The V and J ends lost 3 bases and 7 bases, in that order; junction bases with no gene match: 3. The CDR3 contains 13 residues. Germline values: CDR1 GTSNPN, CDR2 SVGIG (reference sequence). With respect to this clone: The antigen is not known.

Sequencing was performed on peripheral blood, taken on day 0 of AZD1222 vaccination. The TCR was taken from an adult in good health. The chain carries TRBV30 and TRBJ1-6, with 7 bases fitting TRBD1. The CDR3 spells CAWRGGYNSPLHF. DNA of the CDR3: TGTGCCTGGAGAGGGGGCTACAATTCACCCCTCCACTTT.